The present TCR beta chain was sequenced within a study of shared clonotypes between healthy human individuals. Concerning this clone: Antigen unknown.

Germline CDR1 PRHDT, CDR2 FYEKMQ (reference sequence). Trimming pared 5 bases from V and 4 bases from J, leaving 16 bases between. The CDR3 loop spans 15 amino acids. Study results and caveats: In a few donors, roughly 5.2% of naive CD4 clonotypes appeared in common.

Researchers divided each subset's genomic DNA evenly across several immunoSEQ plates. Sorted-subset replicate PCR reactions were performed with approximately 200 ng DNA, corresponding to about 30,000 T cell genomes. Produced via immunoSEQ multiplex PCR; TCRdb's table is partial and in-frame only. This table holds roughly 410,000 clones, 96% found once. Only Caucasian adults living in Nashville, Tennessee served as donors. This chain joins TRBV13 and TRBJ2-3; D may match TRBD1 or TRBD2 (6 bases each). The sequence was obtained from a man aged 30-40 years in good health. Sequencing was carried out using memory CD8+ T cells sorted from blood. Subset meaning: CD45RO+ cells pooled with CCR7-negative TemRA cells. Here the CDR3 DNA reads TGTGCCAGCAGCCCCGGAGGGGGTGGGCCAGATACGCAGTATTTT. Its protein product is CASSPGGGGPDTQYF.